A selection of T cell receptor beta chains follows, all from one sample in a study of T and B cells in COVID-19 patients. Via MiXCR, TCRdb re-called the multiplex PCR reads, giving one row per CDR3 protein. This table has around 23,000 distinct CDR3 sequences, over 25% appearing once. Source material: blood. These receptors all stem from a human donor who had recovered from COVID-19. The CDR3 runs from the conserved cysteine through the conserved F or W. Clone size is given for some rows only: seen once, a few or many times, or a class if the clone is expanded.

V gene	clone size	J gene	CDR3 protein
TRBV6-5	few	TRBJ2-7	CASSYQGSYEQYF
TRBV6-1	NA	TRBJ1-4	CASSEQGAANEKLFF
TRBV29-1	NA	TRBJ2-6	CSVLTSGSSGANVLTF
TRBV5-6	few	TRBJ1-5	CASSSYRDVQPQHF
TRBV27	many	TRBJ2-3	CASSSLAGGGDTQYF
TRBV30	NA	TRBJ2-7	CAWSPGPYEQYF
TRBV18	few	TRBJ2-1	CASSPNRGTNEQFF
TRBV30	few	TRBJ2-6	CASSSTGYGANVLTF
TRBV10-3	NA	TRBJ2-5	CAISPRGGGQETQYF
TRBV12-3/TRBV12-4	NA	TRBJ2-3	CASSFGPSTDTQYF
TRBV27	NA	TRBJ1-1	CASQTGAGAEAFF
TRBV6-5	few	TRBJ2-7	CASSTGTLTYEQYF
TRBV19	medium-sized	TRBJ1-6	CASSTGRDNSPLHF
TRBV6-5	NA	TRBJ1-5	CASSPFGYSNQPQHF
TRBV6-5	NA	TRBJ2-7	CACRGARGVSYEQYF
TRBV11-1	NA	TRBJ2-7	CASRPGTGKDEQYF
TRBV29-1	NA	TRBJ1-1	CSVRTTGSWTEAFF
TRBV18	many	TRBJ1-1	CASSLPGEAFF
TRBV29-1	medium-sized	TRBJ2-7	CSVETGTRSYEQYF
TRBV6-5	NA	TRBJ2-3	CASSSWTSGGRGRIGDTQYF
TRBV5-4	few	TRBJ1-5	CASSLDPDQPQHF
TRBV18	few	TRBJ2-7	CASSPKGESYEQYF
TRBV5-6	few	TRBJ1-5	CASSSGTGVVQPQHF
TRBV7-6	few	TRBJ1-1	CASSLSAENTEAFF
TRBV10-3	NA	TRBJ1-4	CAISKGQTSNEKLFF
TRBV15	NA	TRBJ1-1	CATSRDYNEAFF
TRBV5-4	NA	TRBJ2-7	CASSPDGAIYEQYF
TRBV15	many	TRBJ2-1	CATSRGSGGAANEQFF
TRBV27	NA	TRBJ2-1	CASSFALAGINEQFF
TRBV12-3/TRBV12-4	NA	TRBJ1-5	CASSLGRGGNQPQHF
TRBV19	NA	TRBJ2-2	CASSGTSGRATSNTGELFF
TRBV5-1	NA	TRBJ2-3	CASSQRSSTDTQYF
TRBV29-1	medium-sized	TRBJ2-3	CSVSWAGRQYF
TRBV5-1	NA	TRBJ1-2	CASSLMAGGSYGYTF